This entry lists 31 T cell receptor beta chains sequenced from one sample in a study of blood T cell repertoires in COVID-19. This table comes from immunoSEQ multiplex PCR, and its TCRdb copy is limited to in-frame clones, with some not included. The sample consists of 100,000 to 120,000 clones, roughly 81% of them appearing once. Input material: peripheral blood. The receptors stem from a woman in her seventies with acute or convalescent COVID-19.

V gene TRBV27 combines with J gene TRBJ2-7; TRBD1 might be the D (6 bases). The CDR3 length is 15 residues. Germline CDR1 is MNHEY and CDR2 is SMNVEV (reference sequence). V lost 3 bases and J 4 bases, leaving 16 bases between the germline ends. The CDR3 DNA reads TGTGCCAGCAGTTTCGCGCAGGGGTTAATGTACGAGCAGTACTTC. Encoded protein: CASSFAQGLMYEQYF.

CDR3 sequence reads: CASTGVLGNTEAFF. The CDR3 bases are TGTGCCAGTACAGGGGTGCTCGGGAACACTGAAGCTTTCTTT. This chain joins TRBV19 and TRBJ1-1, with D tentatively TRBD1 (6 bases). The ends were cut back, 7 bases at V and 1 base at J, with 13 bases in the middle. This CDR3 is 14 amino acids long. The germline gives CDR1 LNHDA, CDR2 SQIVND (reference sequence).

The rearrangement links TRBV29-1 to TRBJ2-3, with D tentatively TRBD2 (7 bases). The germline CDR1 and CDR2 sequences are SQVTM and ANQGSEA. The V end lost 2 bases, the J end lost 4 bases, and 13 bases lay between the germline ends. This CDR3 is 14 amino acids long. The CDR3 loop is CSVESGGSADTQYF. The CDR3 DNA reads TGCAGCGTTGAATCGGGGGGCAGCGCAGATACGCAGTATTTT.

The chain combines TRBV19 with TRBJ2-7; 7 nucleotides match TRBD2. V trimming: 3 bases; J trimming: 2 bases; junction bases outside the gene matches: 4. CDR3 length equals 14 residues. Germline V gives CDR1 LNHDA, CDR2 SQIVND (reference sequence). CDR3 bases: TGTGCCAGTAGTATGTCGGGGGGAACCTACGAGCAGTACTTC. This encodes CASSMSGGTYEQYF.

This clone appeared a few times. The CDR3 region has the DNA TGTGCCAGCAGACTTACAGGGGACTATGGCTACACCTTC. Residues: CASRLTGDYGYTF. The gene calls are TRBV27 and TRBJ1-2, with 7 positions matching TRBD1. Unmatched junction bases numbered 4, after V lost 6 bases and J lost 3 bases. The germline V gene encodes CDR1 MNHEY and CDR2 SMNVEV (reference sequence). CDR3 length: 13 amino acids.

V and J are TRBV11-2 and TRBJ2-3; D ambiguous. The germline V gene encodes CDR1 SGHAT and CDR2 FQNNGV. Trimming took 3 bases from V and 4 from J, leaving 17 bases between them. The CDR3 sequence is 16 residues long. The CDR3 nucleotides read TGTGCCAGCAGCTTGTTGGCGGCCACATATGCAGATACGCAGTATTTT. This translates into CASSLLAATYADTQYF.

This chain uses TRBV6-2 or TRBV6-3 with TRBJ2-5, with D possibly TRBD2 on 6 matching bases. The length of the CDR3 is 11 residues. V was clipped by 7 bases and J by 7 bases, with 10 bases between them. CDR1 and CDR2 (germline): MNHEY, SVGEGT. In nucleotides, the CDR3 is TGTGCCAGCACCCCCGGGGGGACCCAGTACTTC. It codes for CASTPGGTQYF.

The CDR3 loop is CSAQTGADSGNTIYF. DNA of the CDR3: TGCAGCGCCCAGACAGGGGCCGACTCTGGAAACACCATATATTTT. V gene TRBV29-1 combines with J gene TRBJ1-3; 8 nucleotides align to TRBD1. The V and J ends lost 7 bases and 0 bases, in that order; junction bases with no gene match: 8. Germline CDR1 reads SQVTM; CDR2 reads ANQGSEA. The CDR3 has 15 amino acids. Looking up the rest from reference TRBV29-1 and TRBJ1-3 gives the full variable domain: SAVISQKPSRDICQRGTSLTIQCQVDSQVTMMFWYRQQPGQSLTLIATANQGSEATYESGFVIDKFPISRPNLTFSTLTVSNMSPEDSSIYLCSAQTGADSGNTIYFGEGSWLTVV.

This rearrangement joins TRBV29-1 to TRBJ1-1; 7 positions agree with TRBD1. Germline V gene sequence: CDR1 SQVTM, CDR2 ANQGSEA. The CDR3 consists of 12 residues. With V trimmed by 7 bases and J by 1 base, 3 bases remained unmatched. The CDR3 is CSADRANTEAFF. Written as DNA, the CDR3 is TGCAGCGCAGACAGGGCGAACACTGAAGCTTTCTTT.

Here the CDR3 reads CVRSLSGDSNYGYTF. In DNA, the CDR3 is TGTGTCAGAAGCTTATCAGGGGATAGTAACTATGGCTACACCTTC. The chain is built from TRBV7-5 and TRBJ1-2; TRBD1, as called in the table, went unchecked against the DNA. TRBV7-5 has pseudogene status. The CDR3 has 15 amino acids.

The chain joins TRBV19 to TRBJ1-5; D is ambiguous. The CDR3 contains 14 residues. The germline gives CDR1 LNHDA, CDR2 SQIVND (reference sequence). V was cut by 1 base and J by 3 bases, with 7 bases left in between. The CDR3 DNA is TGTGCCAGTAGTATAGGGACTATCAATCAGCCCCAGCATTTT. This encodes CASSIGTINQPQHF.

The rearrangement joins TRBV7-8 to TRBJ1-3; 8 bases fit TRBD1. This CDR3 has 16 amino acids. The germline gives CDR1 SGHVS, CDR2 FQNEAQ. V lost 5 bases, J lost 2 bases, and 8 bases stayed unmatched. CDR3 residues: CASSRQDRAAGNTIYF. The CDR3 DNA is TGTGCCAGCAGCCGCCAGGACAGGGCGGCTGGAAACACCATATATTTT.

DNA for the CDR3: TGTGCCAGCAGTTACGTGCCGGGACAGGGCGTTGGCAATCAGCCCCAGCATTTT. It codes for CASSYVPGQGVGNQPQHF. J is TRBJ1-5 and V is TRBV6-2 or TRBV6-3, with 9 bases that match TRBD1. Germline CDR1 is MNHEY and CDR2 is SVGEGT. CDR3 length equals 18 residues. Germline trimming cut 2 bases from V and 2 bases from J; bases unmatched to any gene: 10.

The chain combines TRBV6-5 with TRBJ1-1; 7 positions match TRBD1. The CDR3 has 14 amino acids. Germline CDR1 and CDR2: MNHEY and SVGAGI. V was pared by 5 bases and J by 4 bases, with 7 bases of the junction left unmatched. CDR3 amino acids: CASSNRGGGTEAFF. The CDR3 DNA reads as TGTGCCAGCAGTAACAGGGGAGGCGGCACTGAAGCTTTCTTT.

The chain has TRBV5-4 and TRBJ1-2; D not resolved. The germline V gene has CDR1 SGHNT and CDR2 YYREEE (reference sequence). V was shortened by 4 bases and J by 8 bases, with 15 bases between the two germline ends. The CDR3 loop spans 13 amino acids. CDR3 in amino acids: CASSLGRGGGYTF. As DNA, the CDR3 is TGTGCCAGCAGCCTAGGACGGGGAGGAGGCTACACCTTC. The entire variable domain, with the rest obtained from reference TRBV5-4 and TRBJ1-2, is as follows: ETGVTQSPTHLIKTRGQQVTLRCSSQSGHNTVSWYQQALGQGPQFIFQYYREEENGRGNFPPRFSGLQFPNYSSELNVNALELDDSALYLCASSLGRGGGYTFGSGTRLTVV.

J is TRBJ1-2 and V is TRBV5-1; 12 bases are a match to TRBD1. This CDR3 comprises 20 residues. Per the germline V gene, CDR1 is SGHRS and CDR2 is YFSETQ. The J segment lost 3 bases and the V segment lost 0 bases, leaving 15 bases of the junction unmatched. The CDR3 bases are TGCGCCAGCAGCTTGGCCTCATTATCCGGGACAGGGGGCGCTGACTATGGCTACACCTTC. It yields the protein CASSLASLSGTGGADYGYTF.

The V gene is TRBV27, the J gene TRBJ2-1; TRBD2 matches 9 bases. J was trimmed by 3 bases and V by 6 bases; bases with no gene match: 3. The CDR3 consists of 14 residues. Germline CDR1 and CDR2: MNHEY and SMNVEV (reference sequence). The CDR3 sequence: CASRLAGIYNEQFF. CDR3 coding DNA: TGTGCCAGCAGGCTAGCGGGGATCTACAATGAGCAGTTCTTC.

The rearrangement uses TRBV23-1 and TRBJ1-1; 9 bases agree with TRBD1. TRBV23-1 is an open reading frame, and its role is uncertain. The CDR3 length is 15 residues. V gave up 4 bases and J gave up 1 base; unmatched junction bases: 4. Here the CDR3 DNA reads TGCGCCAGCAGTCCCCAGGGACAGGGGAACACTGAAGCTTTCTTT. As protein: CASSPQGQGNTEAFF.

This clone was seen only a few times. CDR3 DNA: TGTGCCAGCAGCTTAGTAAGGGGCCCCCAAGAGACCCAGTACTTC. Residues: CASSLVRGPQETQYF. The chain couples TRBV7-2 to TRBJ2-5; possibly TRBD1 for D (5 bases). The CDR3 has 15 amino acids. With 1 base removed from V and 1 base from J, the gap between germline ends came to 10 bases. Germline CDR1 and CDR2: SGHTA and FQGNSA.

This clone showed up just once. The V gene is TRBV5-4, the J gene TRBJ2-3; TRBD1 matches 8 bases. The J segment lost 0 bases and the V segment lost 5 bases, leaving 2 bases of the junction unmatched. Per germline, CDR1 SGHNT and CDR2 YYREEE (reference sequence). The CDR3 runs to 14 residues. The CDR3, as DNA: TGTGCCAGCAGGCGGGACAGGAGCACAGATACGCAGTATTTT. Protein sequence: CASRRDRSTDTQYF.

V gene TRBV5-1 combines with J gene TRBJ2-7, with TRBD1 matching over 11 bases. Trimming took 5 bases from V and 3 from J; bases not matched to a gene: 4. The CDR3 runs to 14 residues. Germline values: CDR1 SGHRS, CDR2 YFSETQ. The CDR3 loop reads CASSGTGGFYEQYF. CDR3 sequence (DNA): TGCGCCAGCAGTGGGACAGGGGGGTTCTACGAGCAGTACTTC.

This clone was counted a single time. V is TRBV4-3 and J is TRBJ2-7; tentatively, D is TRBD1 (5 bases). The CDR3 has 15 amino acids. The V and J ends lost 0 bases and 3 bases respectively, with 12 bases between them. Germline V gene sequence: CDR1 LGHNA, CDR2 YSLEER. The CDR3 DNA is TGCGCCAGCAGCCAAGATAATAACCAGGGCTACGAGCAGTACTTC. Protein product: CASSQDNNQGYEQYF.

The rearrangement links TRBV19 to TRBJ2-2, with D perhaps TRBD2 (5 bases). Trimming took 5 bases from V and 4 from J, leaving 17 bases between them. Looked up from germline, CDR1 is LNHDA and CDR2 is SQIVND (reference sequence). There are 16 residues in the CDR3. The CDR3 DNA is TGTGCCAGTAGTCCCCTTCCTGGGAGCGGCACCGGGGAGCTGTTTTTT. Amino acids: CASSPLPGSGTGELFF.

This clone was recorded only once. The chain is built from TRBV4-3 and TRBJ2-7; a possible D gene is TRBD2 (5 bases). Trimming took 0 bases from V and 5 from J, leaving 8 bases between them. CDR1 and CDR2 from the germline V gene are LGHNA and YSLEER. The CDR3 totals 13 residues. In nucleotides, the CDR3 is TGCGCCAGCAGCCAAGACCCCGGGGACGAGCAGTACTTC. It encodes CASSQDPGDEQYF.

The genes are TRBV2 and TRBJ2-7, with 8 bases lining up with TRBD2. Germline CDR1 reads SNHLY; CDR2 reads FYNNEI. The V and J ends lost 7 bases and 2 bases, in that order; junction bases with no gene match: 7. The CDR3 totals 14 residues. The CDR3 loop reads CASMGLVPPYEQYF. For the CDR3, the DNA is TGTGCCAGCATGGGACTAGTCCCCCCCTACGAGCAGTACTTC.

The J gene is TRBJ1-6, the V gene TRBV3-1 (or the pseudogene TRBV3-2); a possible D gene is TRBD1 (5 bases). CDR3 length: 17 amino acids. Germline CDR1 is LGHDT and CDR2 is YNNKEL (reference sequence). The V gene lost 0 bases and the J gene lost 7 bases, with 16 bases spanning the gap. The CDR3 nucleotides are TGTGCCAGCAGCCAAGACGTCTGGGGCAGTACCAATTCACCCCTCCACTTT. Translated: CASSQDVWGSTNSPLHF.

This clone was picked up one time. V usage is TRBV7-3 and J usage is TRBJ2-7; 16 nucleotides match TRBD2. CDR1 SGHTA and CDR2 FQGTGA come from the germline V gene. There are 16 residues in the CDR3. V shed 10 bases, J shed 2 bases, and the junction held 8 bases outside the gene matches. CDR3 in amino acids: CATGLAGGIRTYEQYF. Written as DNA, the CDR3 is TGTGCCACGGGACTAGCGGGAGGGATTCGAACCTACGAGCAGTACTTC.

J is TRBJ1-5 and V is TRBV30; TRBD1 aligns across 7 bases. The CDR3 extends over 14 amino acids. Germline V gives CDR1 GTSNPN, CDR2 SVGIG (reference sequence). Trimming at V came to 4 bases and at J to 1 base, leaving 4 bases not matched to a gene. DNA of the CDR3: TGTGCCTGGAAAGACAGGGTAAGCAATCAGCCCCAGCATTTT. Translated: CAWKDRVSNQPQHF.

This clone was observed a few times. J is TRBJ1-1 and V is TRBV10-3, with D possibly being TRBD1 (5 bases). V was shortened by 6 bases and J by 2 bases, with 7 bases between the two germline ends. CDR3 size: 12 residues. Germline CDR1 ENHRY, CDR2 SYGVKD. The CDR3 region is CAIRQENTEAFF. DNA for the CDR3: TGTGCCATCAGACAGGAAAACACTGAAGCTTTCTTT.

This clone was observed a single time. The CDR3 loop is CASSLDPGQGFSNQPQHF. CDR3 in DNA: TGTGCCAGCAGCTTGGATCCGGGACAGGGATTTAGCAATCAGCCCCAGCATTTT. The chain recombines TRBV5-5 with TRBJ1-5, with 9 bases fitting TRBD1. The germline V gene has CDR1 SGHKS and CDR2 YYEKEE (reference sequence). The CDR3 sequence is 18 residues long. The trim removed 0 bases at V and 0 bases at J, leaving 7 bases unmatched. Drawing the rest from reference TRBV5-5 and TRBJ1-5, the complete variable domain is DAGVTQSPTHLIKTRGQQVTLRCSPISGHKSVSWYQQVLGQGPQFIFQYYEKEERGRGNFPDRFSARQFPNYSSELNVNALLLGDSALYLCASSLDPGQGFSNQPQHFGDGTRLSIL.

This chain joins TRBV5-1 and TRBJ2-3; 10 nucleotides align to TRBD2. Unmatched junction bases numbered 8, after V lost 6 bases and J lost 4 bases. CDR1 and CDR2 (germline): SGHRS, YFSETQ. The CDR3 spans 15 residues. The CDR3 nucleotides are TGCGCCAGCATGGATACAGCGGGGGGGTCAGATACGCAGTATTTT. Encoded protein: CASMDTAGGSDTQYF. Based on the CDR3 plus reference TRBV5-1 and TRBJ2-3, the full variable domain is KAGVTQTPRYLIKTRGQQVTLSCSPISGHRSVSWYQQTPGQGLQFLFEYFSETQRNKGNFPGRFSGRQFSNSRSEMNVSTLELGDSALYLCASMDTAGGSDTQYFGPGTRLTVL.